This T cell receptor (beta chain) was sequenced in a study of blood T cell repertoires in COVID-19. Background on the study: From T cells, B-cell-depleted T cells, or PBMCs came the material, which was cDNA or gDNA.

Original analysis: Estimates of nucleated cell counts were drawn from the amplification of reference gene primers. The assay was immunoSEQ multiplex PCR, and TCRdb's table has in-frame clones only and misses some. V and J calls and clone size come straight from that table; D and trimming were deduced from the DNA. The sample includes 200,000 to 250,000 clones, 85% to 90% of them seen just once. Patients from Seattle were sampled longitudinally, starting during active infection. This clonotype was sampled from a man aged 45-60 years with COVID-19, enrolled during active disease. Sequencing used peripheral blood.

In DNA, the CDR3 is TGTGCCAGCAGTCCTCGAGGACTAGCGGGAGGGCCTGGGGCAGCAGATACGCAGTATTTT. Translated, it gives CASSPRGLAGGPGAADTQYF. The V call is TRBV27, the J call TRBJ2-3; 15 bases agree with TRBD2. CDR3 size: 20 residues. J was trimmed by 4 bases and V by 5 bases; bases with no gene match: 16. Germline V lookup: CDR1 MNHEY, CDR2 SMNVEV (reference sequence).